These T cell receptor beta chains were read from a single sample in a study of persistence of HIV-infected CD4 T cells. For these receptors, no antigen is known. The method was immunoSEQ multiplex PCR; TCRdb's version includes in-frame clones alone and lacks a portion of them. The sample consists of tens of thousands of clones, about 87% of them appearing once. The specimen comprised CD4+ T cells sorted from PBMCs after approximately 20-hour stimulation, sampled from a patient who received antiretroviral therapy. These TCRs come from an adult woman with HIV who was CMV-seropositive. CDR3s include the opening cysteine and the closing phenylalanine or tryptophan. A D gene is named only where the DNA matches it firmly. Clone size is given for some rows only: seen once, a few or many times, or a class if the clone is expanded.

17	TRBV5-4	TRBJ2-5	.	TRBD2	CASSLPPTSGGQETQYF	TGTGCCAGCAGCCTCCCCCCCACTAGCGGGGGGCAAGAGACCCAGTACTTC
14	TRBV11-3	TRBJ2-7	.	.	CASSLERGGYEQYF	TGTGCCAGCAGCTTAGAAAGGGGGGGATACGAGCAGTACTTC
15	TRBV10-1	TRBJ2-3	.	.	CASSERGSGTDTQYF	TGCGCCAGCAGTGAGAGAGGGAGCGGCACAGATACGCAGTATTTT
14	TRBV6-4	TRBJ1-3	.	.	CASKDTSSGNTIYF	TGTGCCAGCAAGGACACAAGCTCTGGAAACACCATATATTTT
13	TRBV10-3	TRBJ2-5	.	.	CAISNPPEETQYF	TGTGCCATCAGTAACCCCCCGGAAGAGACCCAGTACTTC
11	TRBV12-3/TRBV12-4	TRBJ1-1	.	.	CASSYSGEAFF	TGTGCCAGCAGTTATTCAGGAGAAGCTTTCTTT
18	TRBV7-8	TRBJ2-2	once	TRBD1	CASSLKWGGTGNTGELFF	TGTGCCAGCAGCCTCAAGTGGGGTGGGACAGGGAACACCGGGGAGCTGTTTTTT
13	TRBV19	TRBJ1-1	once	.	CASSKAEGTEAFF	TGTGCCAGTAGTAAGGCGGAAGGAACTGAAGCTTTCTTT
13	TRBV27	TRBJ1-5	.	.	CASSLGRNQPQHF	TGTGCCAGCAGTTTAGGAAGAAATCAGCCCCAGCATTTT
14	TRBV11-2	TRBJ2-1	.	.	CATCPFSSYNEQFF	TGTGCCACTTGCCCCTTCTCCTCCTACAATGAGCAGTTCTTC
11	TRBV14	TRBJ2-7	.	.	CASSQVHEQYF	TGTGCCAGCAGCCAAGTGCACGAGCAGTACTTC
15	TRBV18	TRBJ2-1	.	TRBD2	CASSPGTSGFNEQFF	TGTGCCAGCTCACCCGGGACTAGCGGGTTTAATGAGCAGTTCTTC
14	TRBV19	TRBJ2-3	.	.	CASSQDSPTDTQYF	TGTGCCAGTAGTCAGGACAGTCCCACAGATACGCAGTATTTT
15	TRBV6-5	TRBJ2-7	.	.	CASSTKPWTISEQYF	TGTGCCAGCAGCACAAAACCTTGGACTATCTCCGAGCAGTACTTC
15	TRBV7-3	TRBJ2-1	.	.	CASSSGSGLASEQFF	TGTGCCAGCAGCTCGGGGAGCGGGTTAGCAAGTGAGCAGTTCTTC
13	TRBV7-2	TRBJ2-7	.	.	CASSLVAGYEQYF	TGTGCCAGCAGCTTAGTGGCAGGGTACGAGCAGTACTTC
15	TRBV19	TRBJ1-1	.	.	CASSIQSLGQGEAFF	TGTGCCAGTAGTATCCAGAGTTTGGGGCAGGGTGAAGCTTTCTTT
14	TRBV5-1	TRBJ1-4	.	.	CASSPGDKNEKLFF	TGCGCCAGCAGCCCAGGGGACAAGAATGAAAAACTGTTTTTT
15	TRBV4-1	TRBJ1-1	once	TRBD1	CASSQEVGGHTEAFF	TGCGCCAGCAGCCAAGAAGTAGGGGGCCACACTGAAGCTTTCTTT
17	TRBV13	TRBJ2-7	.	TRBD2	CASSPTPGLALSYEQYF	TGTGCCAGCAGCCCCACCCCGGGACTAGCGCTCTCCTACGAGCAGTACTTC
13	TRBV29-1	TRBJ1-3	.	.	CSVQPNSGNTIYF	TGCAGCGTTCAGCCGAACTCTGGAAACACCATATATTTT
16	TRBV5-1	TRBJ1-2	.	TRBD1	CASSPGTGGAKRGYTF	TGCGCCAGCAGCCCCGGGACAGGGGGCGCGAAGCGTGGCTACACCTTC
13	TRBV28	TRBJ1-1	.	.	CASSLGATARAFF	TGTGCCAGCAGTTTAGGCGCCACAGCTCGGGCTTTCTTT
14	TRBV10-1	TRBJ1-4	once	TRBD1	CASSGQGKSGKLFF	TGCGCCAGCAGTGGACAGGGGAAGAGCGGAAAACTGTTTTTT
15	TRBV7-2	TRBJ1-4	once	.	CASSTNRATNEKLFF	TGTGCCAGCAGCACTAACCGTGCAACTAATGAAAAACTGTTTTTT
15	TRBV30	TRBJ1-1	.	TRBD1	CAYSLGQGRSSEAFF	TGTGCCTACTCACTCGGACAGGGACGATCCTCTGAAGCTTTCTTT
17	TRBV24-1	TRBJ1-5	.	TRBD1	CATSDSGQGALNQPQHF	TGTGCCACCAGTGATAGCGGACAGGGGGCTCTCAATCAGCCCCAGCATTTT
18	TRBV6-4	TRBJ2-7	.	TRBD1	CASILRDRNLAETYEQYF	TGTGCCAGCATTCTCCGGGACAGAAATTTAGCCGAAACCTACGAGCAGTACTTC
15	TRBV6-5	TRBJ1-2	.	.	CASSRGTREGYGYTF	TGTGCCAGCAGCCGCGGAACGAGGGAAGGGTATGGCTACACCTTC
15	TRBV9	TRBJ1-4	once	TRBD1	CASSVVGTANEKLFF	TGTGCCAGCAGCGTAGTGGGGACAGCTAATGAAAAACTGTTTTTT
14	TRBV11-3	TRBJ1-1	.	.	CASSLDRMNTEAFF	TGTGCCAGCAGCTTAGATCGGATGAACACTGAAGCTTTCTTT
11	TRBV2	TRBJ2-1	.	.	CASNLDNEQFF	TGTGCCAGCAATCTGGACAATGAGCAGTTCTTC
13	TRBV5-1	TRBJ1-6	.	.	CASSSEEGAPLHF	TGCGCCAGCAGCTCCGAGGAAGGAGCACCCCTCCACTTT
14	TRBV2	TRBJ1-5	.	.	CASSERQINQPQHF	TGTGCCAGCAGTGAAAGACAAATCAATCAGCCCCAGCATTTT
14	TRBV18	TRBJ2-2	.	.	CASSPSRGSGELFF	TGTGCCAGCTCACCATCCCGCGGCTCCGGGGAGCTGTTTTTT
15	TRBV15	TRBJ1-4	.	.	CATSRGGGAYEKLFF	TGTGCCACCAGCAGAGGCGGGGGCGCTTATGAAAAACTGTTTTTT
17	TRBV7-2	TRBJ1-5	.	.	CASSLGTTGQRNQPQHF	TGTGCCAGCAGCTTAGGGACCACAGGGCAGCGCAATCAGCCCCAGCATTTT
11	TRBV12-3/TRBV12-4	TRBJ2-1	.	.	CASSFLTEQFF	TGTGCCAGCAGTTTCCTTACCGAGCAGTTCTTC
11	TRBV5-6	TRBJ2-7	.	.	CASSLAREQYF	TGTGCCAGCAGCTTGGCTAGGGAGCAGTACTTC
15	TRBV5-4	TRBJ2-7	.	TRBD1	CASSLAAGGSYEQYF	TGTGCCAGCAGCTTGGCCGCAGGGGGCTCCTACGAGCAGTACTTC